This T cell receptor beta chain comes out of a study of T cells in Graves' hyperthyroidism and ophthalmopathy. Study results and limitations: The model identified upcoming ophthalmopathy a median approximately 6.4 months ahead of onset.

Germline CDR1 MNHEY, CDR2 SMNVEV (reference sequence). This CDR3 contains 15 residues. V was pared by 0 bases and J by 0 bases, with 2 bases of the junction left unmatched. An approximately 9.8 ml volume of fresh peripheral blood provided the PBMCs. This clonotype was picked up many times. As yet, its antigen is unknown. Authors of the study amplified TCR beta CDR3 regions from RNA transcripts. The HTBI primer set drove a first-round RT-PCR of the TCR CDR3. In TCRdb, the multiplex PCR reads were re-called with MiXCR into one record per CDR3 protein. The sample comprises approximately 520,000 distinct CDR3 sequences, around 24% of which are singletons, and roughly 12% rests with the top ten.

The sequence derives from a young woman with Graves' ophthalmopathy. Material: blood. The chain has TRBV27 and TRBJ2-7; 7 bases align to TRBD1. This chain's CDR3 is CASSLSTGRSYEQYF. The CDR3 nucleotides are TGTGCCAGCAGTTTATCGACAGGGCGCTCCTACGAGCAGTACTTC.